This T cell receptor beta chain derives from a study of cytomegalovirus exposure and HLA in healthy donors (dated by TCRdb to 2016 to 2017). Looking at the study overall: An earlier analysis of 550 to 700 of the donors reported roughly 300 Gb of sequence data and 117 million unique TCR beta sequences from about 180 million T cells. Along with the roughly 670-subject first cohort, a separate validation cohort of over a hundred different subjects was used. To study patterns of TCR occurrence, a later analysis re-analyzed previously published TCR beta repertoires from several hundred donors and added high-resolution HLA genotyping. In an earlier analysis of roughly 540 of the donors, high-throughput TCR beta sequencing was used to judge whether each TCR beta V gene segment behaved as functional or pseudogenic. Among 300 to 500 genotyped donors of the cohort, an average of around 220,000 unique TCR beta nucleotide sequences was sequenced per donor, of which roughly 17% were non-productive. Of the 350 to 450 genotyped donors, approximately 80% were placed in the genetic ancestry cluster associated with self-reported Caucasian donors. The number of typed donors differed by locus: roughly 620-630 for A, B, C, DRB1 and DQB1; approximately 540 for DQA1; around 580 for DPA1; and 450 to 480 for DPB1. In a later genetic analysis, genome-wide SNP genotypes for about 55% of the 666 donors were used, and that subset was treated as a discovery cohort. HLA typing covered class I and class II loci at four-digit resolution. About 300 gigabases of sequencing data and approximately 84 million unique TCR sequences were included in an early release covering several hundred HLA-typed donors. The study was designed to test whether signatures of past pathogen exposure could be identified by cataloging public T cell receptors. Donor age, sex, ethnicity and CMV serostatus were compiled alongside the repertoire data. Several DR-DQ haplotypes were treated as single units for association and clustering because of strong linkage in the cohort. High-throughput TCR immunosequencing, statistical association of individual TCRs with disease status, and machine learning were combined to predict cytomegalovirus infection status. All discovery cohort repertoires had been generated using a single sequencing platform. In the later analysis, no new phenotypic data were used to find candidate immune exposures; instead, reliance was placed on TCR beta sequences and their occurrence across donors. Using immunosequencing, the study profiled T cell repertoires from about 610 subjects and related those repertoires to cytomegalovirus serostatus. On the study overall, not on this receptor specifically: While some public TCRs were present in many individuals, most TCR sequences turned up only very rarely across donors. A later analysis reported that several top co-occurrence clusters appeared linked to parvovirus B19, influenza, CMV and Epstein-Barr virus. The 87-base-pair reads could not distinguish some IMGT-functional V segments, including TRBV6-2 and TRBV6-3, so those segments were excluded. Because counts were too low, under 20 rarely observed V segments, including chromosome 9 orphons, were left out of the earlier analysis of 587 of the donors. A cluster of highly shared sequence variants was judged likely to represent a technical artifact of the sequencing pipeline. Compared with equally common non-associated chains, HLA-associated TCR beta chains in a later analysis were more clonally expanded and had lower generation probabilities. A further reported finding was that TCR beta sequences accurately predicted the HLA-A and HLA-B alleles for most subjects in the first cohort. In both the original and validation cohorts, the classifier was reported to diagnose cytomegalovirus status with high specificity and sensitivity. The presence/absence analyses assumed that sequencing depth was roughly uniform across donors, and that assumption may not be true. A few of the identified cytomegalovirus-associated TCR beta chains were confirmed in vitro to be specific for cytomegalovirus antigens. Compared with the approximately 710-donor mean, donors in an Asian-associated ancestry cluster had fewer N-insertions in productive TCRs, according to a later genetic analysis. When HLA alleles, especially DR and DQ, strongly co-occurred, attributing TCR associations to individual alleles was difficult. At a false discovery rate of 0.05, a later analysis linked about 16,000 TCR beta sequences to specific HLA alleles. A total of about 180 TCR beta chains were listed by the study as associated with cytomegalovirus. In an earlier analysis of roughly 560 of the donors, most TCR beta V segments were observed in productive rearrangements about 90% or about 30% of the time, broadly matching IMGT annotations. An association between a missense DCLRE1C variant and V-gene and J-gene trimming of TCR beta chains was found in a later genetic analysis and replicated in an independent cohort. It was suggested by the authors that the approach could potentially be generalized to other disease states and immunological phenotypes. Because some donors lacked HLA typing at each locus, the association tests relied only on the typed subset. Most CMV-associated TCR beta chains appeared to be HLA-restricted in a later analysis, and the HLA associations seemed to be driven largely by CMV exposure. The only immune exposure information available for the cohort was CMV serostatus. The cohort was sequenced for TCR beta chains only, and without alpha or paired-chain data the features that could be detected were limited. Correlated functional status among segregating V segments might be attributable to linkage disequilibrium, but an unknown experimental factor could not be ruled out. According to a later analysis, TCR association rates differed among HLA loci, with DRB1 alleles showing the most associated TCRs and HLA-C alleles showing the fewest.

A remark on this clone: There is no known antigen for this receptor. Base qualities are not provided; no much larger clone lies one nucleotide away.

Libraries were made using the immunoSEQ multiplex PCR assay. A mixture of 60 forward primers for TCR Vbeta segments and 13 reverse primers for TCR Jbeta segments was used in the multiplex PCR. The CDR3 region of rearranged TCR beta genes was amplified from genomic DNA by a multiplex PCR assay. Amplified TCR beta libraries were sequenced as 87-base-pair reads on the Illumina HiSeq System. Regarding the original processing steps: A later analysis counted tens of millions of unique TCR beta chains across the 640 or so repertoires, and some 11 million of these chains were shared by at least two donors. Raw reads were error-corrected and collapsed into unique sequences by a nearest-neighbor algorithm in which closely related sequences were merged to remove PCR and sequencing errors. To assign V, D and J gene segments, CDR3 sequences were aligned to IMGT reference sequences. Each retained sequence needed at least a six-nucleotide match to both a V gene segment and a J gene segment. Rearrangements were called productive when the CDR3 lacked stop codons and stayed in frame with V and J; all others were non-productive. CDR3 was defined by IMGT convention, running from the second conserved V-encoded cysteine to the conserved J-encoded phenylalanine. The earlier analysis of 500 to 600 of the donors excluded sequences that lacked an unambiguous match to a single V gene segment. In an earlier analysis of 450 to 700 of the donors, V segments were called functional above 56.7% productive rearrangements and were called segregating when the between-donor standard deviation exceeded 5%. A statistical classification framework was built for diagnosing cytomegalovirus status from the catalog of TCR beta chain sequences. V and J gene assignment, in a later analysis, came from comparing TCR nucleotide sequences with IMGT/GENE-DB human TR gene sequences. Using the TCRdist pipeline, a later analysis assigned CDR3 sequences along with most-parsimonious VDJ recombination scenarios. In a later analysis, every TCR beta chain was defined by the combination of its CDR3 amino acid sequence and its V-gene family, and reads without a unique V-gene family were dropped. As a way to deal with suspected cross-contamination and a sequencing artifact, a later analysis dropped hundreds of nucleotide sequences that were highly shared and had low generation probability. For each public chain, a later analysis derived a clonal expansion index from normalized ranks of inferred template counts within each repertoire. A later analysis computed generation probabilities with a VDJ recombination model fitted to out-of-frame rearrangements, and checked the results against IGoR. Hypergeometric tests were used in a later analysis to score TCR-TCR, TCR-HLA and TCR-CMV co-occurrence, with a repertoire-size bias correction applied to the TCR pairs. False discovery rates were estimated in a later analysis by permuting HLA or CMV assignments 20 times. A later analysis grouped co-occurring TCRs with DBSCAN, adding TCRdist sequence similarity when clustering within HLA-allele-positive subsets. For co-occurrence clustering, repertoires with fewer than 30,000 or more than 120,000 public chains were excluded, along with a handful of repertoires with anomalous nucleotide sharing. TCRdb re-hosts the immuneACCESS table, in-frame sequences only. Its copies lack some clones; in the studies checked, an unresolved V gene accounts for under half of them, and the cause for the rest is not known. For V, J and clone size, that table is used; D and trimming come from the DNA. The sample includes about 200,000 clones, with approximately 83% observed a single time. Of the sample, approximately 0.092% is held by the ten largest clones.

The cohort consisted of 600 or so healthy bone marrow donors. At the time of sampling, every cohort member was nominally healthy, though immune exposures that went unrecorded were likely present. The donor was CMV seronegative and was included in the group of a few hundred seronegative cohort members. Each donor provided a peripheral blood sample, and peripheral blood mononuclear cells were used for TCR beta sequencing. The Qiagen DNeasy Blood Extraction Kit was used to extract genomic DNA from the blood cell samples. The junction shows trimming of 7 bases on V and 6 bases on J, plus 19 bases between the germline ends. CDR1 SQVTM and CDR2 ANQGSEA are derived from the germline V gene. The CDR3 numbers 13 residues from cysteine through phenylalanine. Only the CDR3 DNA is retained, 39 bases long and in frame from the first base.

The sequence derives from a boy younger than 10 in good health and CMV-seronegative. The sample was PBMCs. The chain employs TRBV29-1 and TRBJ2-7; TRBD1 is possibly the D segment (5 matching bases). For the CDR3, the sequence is CSADGAVTGEQYF. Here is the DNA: TGCAGCGCCGATGGGGCAGTTACGGGCGAGCAGTACTTC.